This T cell receptor beta chain was obtained from a study of PD-L1 blockade in urothelial cancer. Points from the study as a whole: Durable-benefit patients had greater expansion of tumor-associated blood clones at 3 weeks.

Sequencing was performed with immunoSEQ multiplex PCR; in TCRdb, only in-frame clones are kept and a portion is missing. The sample lists about 38,000 clones; around four fifths were seen once. With respect to this clone: Its antigen is not known.

Germline CDR1 SGHRS, CDR2 YFSETQ. V trimming: 3 bases; J trimming: 4 bases; junction bases outside the gene matches: 16. The CDR3 has 18 amino acids. Time point: pretreatment peripheral blood. The sequencing used PBMCs, collected around atezolizumab (anti-PD-L1) treatment. This clonotype originated in an elderly man with urothelial cancer. The genes are TRBV5-1 and TRBJ2-1; 7 positions agree with TRBD2. CDR3 amino acids: CASSSGNIGGGGYNEQFF. The CDR3 DNA follows: TGCGCCAGCAGCTCGGGAAATATCGGAGGCGGGGGATACAATGAGCAGTTCTTC.